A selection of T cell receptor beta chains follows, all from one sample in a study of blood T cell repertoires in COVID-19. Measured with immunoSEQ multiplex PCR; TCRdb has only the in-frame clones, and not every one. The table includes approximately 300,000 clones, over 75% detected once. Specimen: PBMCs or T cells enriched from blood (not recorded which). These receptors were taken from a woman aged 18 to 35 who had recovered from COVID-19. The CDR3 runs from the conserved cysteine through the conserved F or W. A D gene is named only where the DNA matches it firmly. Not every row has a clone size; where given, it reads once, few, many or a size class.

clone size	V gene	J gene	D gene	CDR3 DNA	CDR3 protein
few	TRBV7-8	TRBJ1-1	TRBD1	TGTGCCAGCAGCCTTTCGACAGGGGGGCCCGCTGAAGCTTTCTTT	CASSLSTGGPAEAFF
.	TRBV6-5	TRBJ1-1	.	TGTGCCAGCAGTTTTCGGGGATCCGTGGCAGCTTTCTTT	CASSFRGSVAAFF
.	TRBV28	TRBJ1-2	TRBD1	TGTGCCAGCAGCCCAGGGGGACCCTGGATCTATGGCTACACCTTC	CASSPGGPWIYGYTF
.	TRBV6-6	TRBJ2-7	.	TGTGCCAGCAGTTACATGCAGGCCTCCTACGAGCAGTACTTC	CASSYMQASYEQYF
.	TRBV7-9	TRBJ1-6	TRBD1	TGTGCCAGCAGCCCAATCGACAGGGTCGCCTCACCCCTCCACTTT	CASSPIDRVASPLHF
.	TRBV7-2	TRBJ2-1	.	TGTGCCAGCAGCTTATCTACTAGGAGCTCCTACAATGAGCAGTTCTTC	CASSLSTRSSYNEQFF
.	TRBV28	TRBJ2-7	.	TGTGCCAGCAGTCTAACAGGGAGTGTAAGCTACGAGCAGTACTTC	CASSLTGSVSYEQYF
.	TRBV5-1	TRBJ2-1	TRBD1	TGCGCCAGCAGCTACCACCCGAGGACAGGAAATTACAATGAGCAGTTCTTC	CASSYHPRTGNYNEQFF
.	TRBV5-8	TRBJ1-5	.	TGTGCCAGCAGCCGTACTACAGGGAGAGATTCAAATCAGCCCCAGCATTTT	CASSRTTGRDSNQPQHF
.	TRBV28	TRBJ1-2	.	TGTGCCAGCGGTTCAGGCAACTATGGCTACACCTTC	CASGSGNYGYTF
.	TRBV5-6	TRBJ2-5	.	TGTGCCAGCAGCTCTCCTCTGCGGCAAGAGACCCAGTACTTC	CASSSPLRQETQYF
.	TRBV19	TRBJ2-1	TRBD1	TGTGCCAGTAGTCCCCGGGCTGGACAGGGGAAGAGAAATGAGCAGTTCTTC	CASSPRAGQGKRNEQFF
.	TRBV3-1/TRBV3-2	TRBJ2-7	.	TGTGCCAGCAGCCAAGACGGAGCCTACGAGCAGTACTTC	CASSQDGAYEQYF
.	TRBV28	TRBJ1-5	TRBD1	TGTGCCAGCAGGCGCGGACAGGGCGGCAATCAGCCCCAGCATTTT	CASRRGQGGNQPQHF
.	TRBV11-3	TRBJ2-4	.	TGTGCCAGCAGCTCTACCCTTAGCCCTTACATTCAGTACTTC	CASSSTLSPYIQYF
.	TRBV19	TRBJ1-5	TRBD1	TGTGCCAGTAGTGAAGGACAGGGCGTACAGCATTTT	CASSEGQGVQHF
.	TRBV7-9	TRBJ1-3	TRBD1	TGTGCCAGCAGCTTAGCGGGACAGCAAGGAAACACCATATATTTT	CASSLAGQQGNTIYF
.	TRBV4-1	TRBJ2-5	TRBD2	TGCGCCAGCAGCCAAGTGATGCGCCTGCTGACGGGAGGGGAAGAGACCCAGTACTTC	CASSQVMRLLTGGEETQYF
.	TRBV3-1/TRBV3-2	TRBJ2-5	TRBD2	TGTGCCAGCAGCCAAGATTACGCGGGGGATTACCGTTTGGACTTC	CASSQDYAGDYRLDF
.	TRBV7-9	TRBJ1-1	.	TGTGCCAGCAGCTCTGATGGAGGCGGGACTGAAGCTTTCTTT	CASSSDGGGTEAFF
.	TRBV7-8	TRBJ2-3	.	TGTGCCAGCAGCCAAGCACCGGGAAGCACAGATACGCAGTATTTT	CASSQAPGSTDTQYF
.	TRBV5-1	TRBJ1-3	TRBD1	TGCGCCAGCAGCCCCCAGGCGCTGGGGACAGGGGACGGATACACCATATATTTT	CASSPQALGTGDGYTIYF
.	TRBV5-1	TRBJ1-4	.	TGCGCCAGCGCTTCGGGTTTGGGGGGGAATGAAAAACTGTTTTTT	CASASGLGGNEKLFF
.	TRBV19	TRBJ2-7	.	TGTGCCAGAGATAAGGACTTGTCCTACGAGCAGTACTTC	CARDKDLSYEQYF
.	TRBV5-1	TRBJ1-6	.	TGCGCCAGCAGCCAGACGGACACCGCGAGCTCCTATAATTCACCCCTCCACTTT	CASSQTDTASSYNSPLHF
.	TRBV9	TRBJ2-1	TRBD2	TGTGCCAGCAGCGTAGATCCGGGGGGGATAGCAATGAAGCAGTTCTTC	CASSVDPGGIAMKQFF
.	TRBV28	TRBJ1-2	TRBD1	TGTGCCAGCAGCCCCAGTTCGGGACAGTCATCCTCTGGCTACACCTTC	CASSPSSGQSSSGYTF
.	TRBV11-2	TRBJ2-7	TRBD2	TGTGCCAGCAGCTCGACTAGCGGGAGTGGGCTCTACGAGCAGTACTTC	CASSSTSGSGLYEQYF
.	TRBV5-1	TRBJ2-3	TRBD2	TGCGCCAGCTTTAGCGGGGGCACAGATACGCAGTATTTT	CASFSGGTDTQYF
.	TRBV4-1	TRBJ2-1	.	TGCGCCAGCAGCCAAGAAGCAGGCTACAATGAGCAGTTCTTC	CASSQEAGYNEQFF
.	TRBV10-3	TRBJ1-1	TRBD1	TGTGCCATCAGCCAACAGGGGGCCCACACTGAAGCTTTCTTT	CAISQQGAHTEAFF
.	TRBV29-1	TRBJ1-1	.	TGCAGCGTTGAGACAGATCACACTGAAGCTTTCTTT	CSVETDHTEAFF
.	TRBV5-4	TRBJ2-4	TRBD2	TGTGCCAGCAGCTCGGGAATAGCGGGAGTAGCCAAAAACATTCAGTACTTC	CASSSGIAGVAKNIQYF
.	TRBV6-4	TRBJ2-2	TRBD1	TGTGCCAGCAGGGGACAGGGGAACACCGGGGAGCTGTTTTTT	CASRGQGNTGELFF
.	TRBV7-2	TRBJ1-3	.	TGTGCCAGCAGCTGGGGGGGCTCTGGAAACACCATATATTTT	CASSWGGSGNTIYF
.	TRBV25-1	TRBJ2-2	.	TGTGCCAGCAGTGACACAGGGAGAAACACCGGGGAGCTGTTTTTT	CASSDTGRNTGELFF
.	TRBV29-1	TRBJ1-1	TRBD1	TGCAGCGTTAGGGGACAGGGTATGACGTCTTTCTTT	CSVRGQGMTSFF
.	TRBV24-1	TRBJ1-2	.	TGTGCCACGTCACCGGGGTCCTATGGCTACACCTTC	CATSPGSYGYTF
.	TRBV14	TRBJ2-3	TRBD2	TGTGCCAGCAGCCAGATCGCTAGCGGGAGTAGGACAGATACGCAGTATTTT	CASSQIASGSRTDTQYF
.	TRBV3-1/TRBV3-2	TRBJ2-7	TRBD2	TGTGCCAGCAGCCCAAGACTAGCGGCCTCCTTCGAGCAGTACTTC	CASSPRLAASFEQYF
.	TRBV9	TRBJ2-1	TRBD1	TGTGCCAGCAGCGACTCCCGGGACAGGGGTGACTACAATGAGCAGTTCTTC	CASSDSRDRGDYNEQFF
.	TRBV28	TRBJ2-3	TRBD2	TGTGCCAGTAAGAGTGCGGGAGGGTGGGAGGATACGCAGTATTTT	CASKSAGGWEDTQYF
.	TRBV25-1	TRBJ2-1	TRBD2	TGTGCCAGCAGTCGAACTAGCGGGGCCCAGAATGAGCAGTTCTTC	CASSRTSGAQNEQFF
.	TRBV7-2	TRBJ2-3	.	TGTGCCAGCAGCCCCCCAGGGCAGGGCACAGATACGCAGTATTTT	CASSPPGQGTDTQYF
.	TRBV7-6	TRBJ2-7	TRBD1	TGTGCCAGCAGCTCCGATCCCTCCGGGACAGGGACCTACGAGCAGTACTTC	CASSSDPSGTGTYEQYF
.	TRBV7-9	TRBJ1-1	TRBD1	TGTGCCAGCAGCCTGACAGGGAGCACTGAAGCTTTCTTT	CASSLTGSTEAFF
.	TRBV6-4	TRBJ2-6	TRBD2	TGTGCCAGCGCCCTGGATAGCGGGGTCCCTGGGGCCAACGTCCTGACTTTC	CASALDSGVPGANVLTF
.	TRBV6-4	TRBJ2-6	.	TGTGCCAGCAGTGGAGGGCAAGGGGCCAACGTCCTGACTTTC	CASSGGQGANVLTF
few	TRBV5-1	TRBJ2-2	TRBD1	TGCGCCAGCAGCCCAGGACAGGGGGCAACCGGGGAGCTGTTTTTT	CASSPGQGATGELFF
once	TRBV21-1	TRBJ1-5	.	TGTGCCAGCGGACCACAGGGAAGGGTTAGGTTTCAACAGCCCCAGCATTTT	CASGPQGRVRFQQPQHF